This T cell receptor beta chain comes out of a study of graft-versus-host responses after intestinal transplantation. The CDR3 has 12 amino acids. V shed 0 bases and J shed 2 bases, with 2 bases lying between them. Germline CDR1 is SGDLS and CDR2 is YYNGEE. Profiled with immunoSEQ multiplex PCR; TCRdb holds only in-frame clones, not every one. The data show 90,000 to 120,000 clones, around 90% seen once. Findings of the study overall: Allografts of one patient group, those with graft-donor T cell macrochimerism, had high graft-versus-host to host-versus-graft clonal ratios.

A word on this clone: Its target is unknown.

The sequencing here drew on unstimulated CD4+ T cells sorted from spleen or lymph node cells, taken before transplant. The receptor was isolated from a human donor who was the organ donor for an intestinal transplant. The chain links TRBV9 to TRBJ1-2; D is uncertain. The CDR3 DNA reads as TGTGCCAGCAGCGTAGACAACTATGGCTACACCTTC. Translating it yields CASSVDNYGYTF.